One and the same sample provided the 30 T cell receptor beta chains below, sequenced in a study of T-cell reconstitution after alpha-beta-depleted transplantation in children (TCRdb year 2016). The library relied on PCR. This sample was sequenced with an Illumina HiSeq 2500. To normalize quantification of the TCRbeta repertoire, the TCR libraries were built with molecular barcoding that relied on unique molecular identifiers. TCRdb reprocessed the public reads (quality trimming at Q25 with fastp, clone calling with MiXCR) and kept in-frame beta chains. Here each entry gathers all rows of one CDR3 protein and keeps the most common genes and DNA. This sample gives about 120,000 distinct CDR3 sequences in total; 23% of them show up just once. About 11% of the sample is held by the ten biggest clonotypes. The treatment or condition label on this specimen signifies: allogeneic hematopoietic cell transplantation with graft depleted of TCRalphabeta T cells and CD19 B cells.

The sample was PBMCs, mostly from graft donor cells, taken 180 days after TCRalphabeta/CD19-depleted stem cell transplant. Receptor source: a male patient between 2 and 10 years old who had a stem cell transplant for chronic granulomatous disease, so the T cells may come from the graft donor.

Worth noting for this clonotype: Since a much larger clone is just one base distant, this may be a read error. The chain carries TRBV12-3 or TRBV12-4 and TRBJ2-5, with 9 bases aligning to TRBD1. The CDR3 contains 14 residues. The DNA of the CDR3 is TGTGCCGGCAGTCCAGGGGACAGGGAAGAGACCCAGTACTTC. Its translation: CAGSPGDREETQYF.

This clonotype has a handful of counts. The chain uses TRBV29-1 and TRBJ2-5; D is undetermined. The CDR3 totals 12 residues. V lost 3 bases, J lost 2 bases, and 7 bases lay in between. CDR1 is SQVTM and CDR2 is ANQGSEA in the germline V gene. The CDR3 loop is CSVEIQQETQYF. CDR3 bases: TGCAGCGTTGAGATACAGCAAGAGACCCAGTACTTC.

This clonotype was seen only a few times. The chain is built from TRBV25-1 and TRBJ2-1; D may be TRBD1 or TRBD2 (6 bases each). Trimming pared 10 bases from V and 1 base from J, leaving 11 bases between. The length of the CDR3 is 13 residues. Germline-derived CDR1 and CDR2 are MGHDK and SYGVNS. The chain's CDR3 is CAMGGLSYNEQFF. The CDR3 region has the DNA TGTGCCATGGGGGGCTTATCCTACAATGAGCAGTTCTTC.

The genes are TRBV12-3 or TRBV12-4 and TRBJ2-7, with unresolved D. This CDR3 is built from 13 residues. Between the trimmed V and J ends, which lost 4 bases and 2 bases, there was a span of 9 bases. CDR3 protein: CASSYTGPYEQYF. As DNA, the CDR3 is TGTGCCAGCAGTTACACCGGTCCCTACGAGCAGTACTTC.

The gene calls are TRBV5-1 and TRBJ2-3, with 7 bases aligning to TRBD1. The CDR3 is made up of 16 amino acids. The ends lost 3 bases at V and 2 bases at J; junction bases unmatched: 9. Per germline, CDR1 SGHRS and CDR2 YFSETQ. CDR3 protein: CASSSPPGQFTDTQYF. As DNA, the CDR3 is TGCGCCAGCAGCTCGCCACCGGGACAGTTCACAGATACGCAGTATTTT.

This clonotype was seen repeatedly, ten times or more. The chain joins TRBV29-1 to TRBJ2-1; TRBD1 matches 10 bases. The CDR3 loop spans 15 amino acids. CDR1 and CDR2 (germline): SQVTM, ANQGSEA. V gave up 5 bases and J gave up 4 bases; unmatched junction bases: 8. The CDR3 reads CSVTAGTGAYNEQFF. CDR3 DNA: TGCAGCGTTACCGCCGGGACAGGGGCTTACAATGAGCAGTTCTTC.

A few counts support this clonotype. The gene calls are TRBV5-1 and TRBJ2-1; 9 nucleotides agree with TRBD1. Germline V gene data show CDR1 as SGHRS and CDR2 as YFSETQ. The V and J ends lost 2 bases and 7 bases, in that order; junction bases with no gene match: 1. The CDR3 has 13 amino acids. This CDR3 reads CASSLQGANEQFF. The DNA of the CDR3 is TGCGCCAGCAGCTTACAGGGGGCAAATGAGCAGTTCTTC. The entire variable domain, with the rest obtained from reference TRBV5-1 and TRBJ2-1, is as follows: KAGVTQTPRYLIKTRGQQVTLSCSPISGHRSVSWYQQTPGQGLQFLFEYFSETQRNKGNFPGRFSGRQFSNSRSEMNVSTLELGDSALYLCASSLQGANEQFFGPGTRLTVL.

This clonotype was detected many times. This chain links TRBV20-1 with TRBJ2-2; tentative D call: TRBD2 (6 bases). Germline CDR1 DFQATT, CDR2 SNEGSKA (reference sequence). With 4 bases removed from V and 3 bases from J, the gap between germline ends came to 12 bases. There are 14 residues in the CDR3. CDR3 residues: CSAIKRADTGELFF. CDR3 in DNA: TGCAGTGCTATAAAGCGGGCCGACACCGGGGAGCTGTTTTTT.

This clonotype was seen at least ten times. The rearrangement links TRBV10-3 to TRBJ1-2; 7 bases line up with TRBD1. With 11 bases clipped from V and 6 bases from J, the junction kept 12 bases outside the gene matches. Per the germline V gene, CDR1 is ENHRY and CDR2 is SYGVKD. The CDR3 runs to 13 residues. The CDR3 nucleotides are TGTGCCTCACACAGGGGTACGAACCATGGCTACACCTTC. It codes for CASHRGTNHGYTF.

This clonotype has more than one count but fewer than ten. V usage is TRBV29-1 and J usage is TRBJ1-1; D call uncertain. CDR1 and CDR2 (germline): SQVTM, ANQGSEA. This CDR3 comprises 11 residues. Trimming stripped 1 base from V and 5 bases from J, with 5 bases between. The DNA of the CDR3 is TGCAGCGTTGAAGGGCGTACTGAAGCTTTCTTT. This sequence encodes CSVEGRTEAFF.

The V call is TRBV7-2, the J call TRBJ2-5; D call uncertain. The V and J ends lost 2 bases and 5 bases respectively, with 12 bases between them. The CDR3 is 14 amino acids. The germline CDR1 and CDR2 sequences are SGHTA and FQGNSA. The CDR3 bases are TGTGCCAGCAGCTTATACGCGGATGTGGAGACCCAGTACTTC. Its translation is CASSLYADVETQYF.

This clonotype was detected only a few times. The chain combines TRBV30 with TRBJ2-3; TRBD2 is a possible D gene (5 bases). Trimming took 0 bases from V and 2 from J, leaving 12 bases between them. The CDR3 length is 15 residues. Germline V gene sequence: CDR1 GTSNPN, CDR2 SVGIG (reference sequence). CDR3 residues: CAWSVGQRITDTQYF. The CDR3 DNA sequence: TGTGCCTGGAGTGTAGGCCAGCGGATCACAGATACGCAGTATTTT.

This clonotype was seen ten or more times. CDR3 loop: CASSQDPGLVNTEAFF. Here the CDR3 DNA reads TGTGCCAGCAGCCAAGATCCGGGACTGGTGAACACTGAAGCTTTCTTT. The rearrangement uses TRBV3-1 and TRBJ1-1, with a weak D call TRBD1 (5 bases). V gave up 0 bases and J gave up 0 bases, with 11 bases separating them. The CDR3 sequence is 16 residues long. The V gene's germline CDR1 is LGHDT and CDR2 YNNKEL (reference sequence).

There are many counts of this clonotype. This chain uses TRBV9 with TRBJ1-2; TRBD1 aligns across 7 bases. J lost 6 bases, V lost 4 bases, and 9 bases had no gene match. Germline V gene sequence: CDR1 SGDLS, CDR2 YYNGEE. The CDR3 runs 14 residues. The CDR3 loop reads CASSRRTGADGYTF. CDR3 DNA sequence: TGTGCCAGCAGCAGGCGGACAGGAGCGGATGGCTACACCTTC.

This clonotype was observed at least ten times. The genes are TRBV5-1 and TRBJ2-7; the D gene is possibly TRBD2 (6 bases). CDR1 and CDR2 from the germline V gene are SGHRS and YFSETQ. The CDR3 runs 12 residues. The V gene lost 0 bases and the J gene lost 5 bases, with 6 bases spanning the gap. The CDR3 bases are TGCGCCAGCAGCTTGGCGGGGGACGAGCAGTACTTC. Its translation: CASSLAGDEQYF.

In its sample, this clonotype was seen many times. The chain is built from TRBV7-2 and TRBJ2-5, with a possible D match to TRBD2 (7 bases). This CDR3 region has 16 residues. Per germline, CDR1 SGHTA and CDR2 FQGNSA. V was trimmed by 3 bases and J by 1 base, leaving 15 bases between them. The CDR3 nucleotides read TGTGCCAGCAGCTTGGGCACTGGGGGGGCCCAAGAGACCCAGTACTTC. This encodes CASSLGTGGAQETQYF.

The rearrangement links TRBV5-1 to TRBJ2-7, with 7 bases lining up with TRBD1. CDR3 length equals 13 residues. After removal of 4 bases from V and 7 bases from J, the junction contained 8 bases not matched to a gene. The germline V gene encodes CDR1 SGHRS and CDR2 YFSETQ. The CDR3 sequence is CASSPDRVLEQYF. For the CDR3, the DNA is TGCGCCAGCAGCCCTGACAGGGTCCTGGAGCAGTACTTC.

V gene TRBV7-9 combines with J gene TRBJ2-7; D remains ambiguous. Germline V gives CDR1 SEHNR, CDR2 FQNEAQ (reference sequence). The CDR3 runs to 10 residues. CDR3 region: CATQATDEYF. DNA for the CDR3: TGTGCGACCCAGGCCACAGACGAGTACTTC. Drawing the rest from reference TRBV7-9 and TRBJ2-7, the complete variable domain is DTGVSQNPRHKITKRGQNVTFRCDPISEHNRLYWYRQTLGQGPEFLTYFQNEAQLEKSRLLSDRFSAERPKGSFSTLEIQRTEQGDSAMYLCATQATDEYFGPGTRLTVT.

This chain connects TRBV12-3 or TRBV12-4 to TRBJ2-1; TRBD2 matches 13 bases. V gave up 7 bases and J gave up 5 bases; unmatched junction bases: 5. CDR3 length: 15 amino acids. The CDR3 sequence: CASIEGTSGDNEQFF. In DNA form, the CDR3 reads TGTGCCAGCATTGAAGGGACTAGCGGGGACAATGAGCAGTTCTTC.

Ten or more counts support this clonotype. The J gene is TRBJ2-3, the V gene TRBV20-1, with D possibly being TRBD2 (7 bases). The germline V gene encodes CDR1 DFQATT and CDR2 SNEGSKA (reference sequence). CDR3 length equals 13 residues. V lost 6 bases and J lost 6, with 16 bases in between. In DNA form, the CDR3 reads TGCAGTGCCAAGGGAGGGGGTGAGGATACGCAGTATTTT. As protein: CSAKGGGEDTQYF.

This clonotype has ten or more counts. The junction and the germline gene differ at one end; a read error may be behind it. The V call is TRBV3-1, the J call TRBJ2-7, with D perhaps TRBD2 (5 bases). The CDR3 loop spans 15 amino acids. The germline V gene has CDR1 LGHDT and CDR2 YNNKEL (reference sequence). Written as DNA, the CDR3 is TGTGCCAGCAGCCCCTCCGGACTTTTATCCTCCGAGCAGTACTTC. This translates into CASSPSGLLSSEQYF.

This clonotype appeared once. This chain joins TRBV12-3 or TRBV12-4 and TRBJ1-2, with 7 bases identical to TRBD1. This CDR3 contains 15 residues. V shed 3 bases and J 3 bases; nucleotides not matched to a gene: 7. CDR3 DNA sequence: TGTGCCAGCAGTTTGGGTCCAGGGGGAGACTATGGCTACACCTTC. As protein: CASSLGPGGDYGYTF.

This clonotype was seen many times. V and J are TRBV29-1 and TRBJ2-4, with TRBD2 matching over 8 bases. CDR1 SQVTM and CDR2 ANQGSEA come from the germline V gene. The CDR3 runs 15 residues. The V gene end was trimmed by 6 bases and the J gene end by 8 bases; junction bases not matched to a gene: 15. In nucleotides, the CDR3 is TGCAGCGTGGGCGGTAGCGGGGCCCTGGGAGACATTCAGTACTTC. Encoded protein: CSVGGSGALGDIQYF. The variable domain in full, with the rest retrieved from reference TRBV29-1 and TRBJ2-4, is SAVISQKPSRDICQRGTSLTIQCQVDSQVTMMFWYRQQPGQSLTLIATANQGSEATYESGFVIDKFPISRPNLTFSTLTVSNMSPEDSSIYLCSVGGSGALGDIQYFGAGTRLSVL.

The chain carries TRBV14 and TRBJ2-1; 7 bases line up with TRBD2. The CDR3 is 16 amino acids. The ends lost 0 bases at V and 3 bases at J; junction bases unmatched: 5. Germline CDR1 SGHDN, CDR2 FVKESK. CDR3 loop: CASSQERAGRYNEQFF. The CDR3 DNA is TGTGCCAGCAGCCAAGAGCGAGCGGGACGCTACAATGAGCAGTTCTTC.

The chain's CDR3 is CASSLNRGTPPEQYF. The CDR3 region has the DNA TGTGCCAGCAGTTTAAACCGCGGGACACCGCCAGAGCAGTACTTC. The V and J genes are TRBV12-3 or TRBV12-4 and TRBJ2-7; D tentatively fits TRBD1 or TRBD2 (6 bases each). CDR3 length equals 15 residues. Trimming pared 2 bases from V and 7 bases from J, leaving 18 bases between.

This clonotype was picked up a small number of times. The chain carries TRBV20-1 and TRBJ1-1, with D unclear. Per the germline V gene, CDR1 is DFQATT and CDR2 is SNEGSKA (reference sequence). The CDR3 is made up of 13 amino acids. V was trimmed by 4 bases and J by 10 bases, leaving 19 bases between them. The CDR3 DNA is TGCAGTGCTAAATCCGGGTCCCTGGGAGGAGCTTTCTTT. Its translation is CSAKSGSLGGAFF.

V gene TRBV27 combines with J gene TRBJ2-3, with D possibly matching TRBD2 (6 bases). Deletions cut 5 bases from V and 0 bases from J, with 15 bases between. The germline CDR1 and CDR2 sequences are MNHEY and SMNVEV (reference sequence). This CDR3 spans 16 amino acids. The CDR3 bases are TGTGCCAGCAGTCCGGGTTGGGGGGAAAGCACAGATACGCAGTATTTT. Translating it yields CASSPGWGESTDTQYF.

J is TRBJ2-1 and V is TRBV7-8; 10 positions match TRBD2. Germline V CDR1 and CDR2: SGHVS, FQNEAQ. With 6 bases clipped from V and 0 bases from J, the junction kept 14 bases outside the gene matches. CDR3 size: 19 residues. The CDR3 DNA follows: TGTGCCAGCAGGAGACGGACTAGCGGCCCGAGAAGCTCCTACAATGAGCAGTTCTTC. Residues: CASRRRTSGPRSSYNEQFF.

The rearrangement joins TRBV20-1 to TRBJ2-3; D is tentatively TRBD1 or TRBD2 (6 bases each). The CDR3 sequence is 18 residues long. V dropped 3 bases and J dropped 2 bases, with 24 bases sitting between them. Germline V CDR1 and CDR2: DFQATT, SNEGSKA (reference sequence). CDR3 sequence reads: CSARGGGTSAFPTDTQYF. DNA of the CDR3: TGCAGTGCTAGGGGTGGCGGGACATCGGCCTTTCCCACAGATACGCAGTATTTT.

This clonotype was seen a few times. This chain links TRBV5-1 with TRBJ2-1; 10 positions match TRBD2. Germline lookup yields CDR1 SGHRS and CDR2 YFSETQ. V lost 4 bases to trimming and J lost 7 bases; unmatched junction nucleotides: 2. This CDR3 comprises 13 residues. CDR3 sequence: CASSMGLANEQFF. The CDR3 nucleotides read TGCGCCAGCAGCATGGGACTAGCGAATGAGCAGTTCTTC.